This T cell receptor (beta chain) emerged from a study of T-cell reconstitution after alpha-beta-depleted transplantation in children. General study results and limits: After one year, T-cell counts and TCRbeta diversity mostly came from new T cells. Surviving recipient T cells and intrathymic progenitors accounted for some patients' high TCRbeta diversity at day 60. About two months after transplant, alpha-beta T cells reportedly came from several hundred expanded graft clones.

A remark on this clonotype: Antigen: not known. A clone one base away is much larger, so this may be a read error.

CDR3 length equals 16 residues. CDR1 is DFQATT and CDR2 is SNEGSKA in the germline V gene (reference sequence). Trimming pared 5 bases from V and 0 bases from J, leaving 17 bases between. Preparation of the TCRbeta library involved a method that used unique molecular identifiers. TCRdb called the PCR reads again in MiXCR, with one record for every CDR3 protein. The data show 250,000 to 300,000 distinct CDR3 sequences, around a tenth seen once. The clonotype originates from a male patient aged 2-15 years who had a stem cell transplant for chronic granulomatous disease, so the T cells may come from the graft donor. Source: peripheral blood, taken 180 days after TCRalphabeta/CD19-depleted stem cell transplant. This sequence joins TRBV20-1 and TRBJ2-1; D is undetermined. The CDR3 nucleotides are TGCAGTGCTCTCCGAGGACCGTCGAGCTCCTACAATGAGCAGTTCTTC. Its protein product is CSALRGPSSSYNEQFF.